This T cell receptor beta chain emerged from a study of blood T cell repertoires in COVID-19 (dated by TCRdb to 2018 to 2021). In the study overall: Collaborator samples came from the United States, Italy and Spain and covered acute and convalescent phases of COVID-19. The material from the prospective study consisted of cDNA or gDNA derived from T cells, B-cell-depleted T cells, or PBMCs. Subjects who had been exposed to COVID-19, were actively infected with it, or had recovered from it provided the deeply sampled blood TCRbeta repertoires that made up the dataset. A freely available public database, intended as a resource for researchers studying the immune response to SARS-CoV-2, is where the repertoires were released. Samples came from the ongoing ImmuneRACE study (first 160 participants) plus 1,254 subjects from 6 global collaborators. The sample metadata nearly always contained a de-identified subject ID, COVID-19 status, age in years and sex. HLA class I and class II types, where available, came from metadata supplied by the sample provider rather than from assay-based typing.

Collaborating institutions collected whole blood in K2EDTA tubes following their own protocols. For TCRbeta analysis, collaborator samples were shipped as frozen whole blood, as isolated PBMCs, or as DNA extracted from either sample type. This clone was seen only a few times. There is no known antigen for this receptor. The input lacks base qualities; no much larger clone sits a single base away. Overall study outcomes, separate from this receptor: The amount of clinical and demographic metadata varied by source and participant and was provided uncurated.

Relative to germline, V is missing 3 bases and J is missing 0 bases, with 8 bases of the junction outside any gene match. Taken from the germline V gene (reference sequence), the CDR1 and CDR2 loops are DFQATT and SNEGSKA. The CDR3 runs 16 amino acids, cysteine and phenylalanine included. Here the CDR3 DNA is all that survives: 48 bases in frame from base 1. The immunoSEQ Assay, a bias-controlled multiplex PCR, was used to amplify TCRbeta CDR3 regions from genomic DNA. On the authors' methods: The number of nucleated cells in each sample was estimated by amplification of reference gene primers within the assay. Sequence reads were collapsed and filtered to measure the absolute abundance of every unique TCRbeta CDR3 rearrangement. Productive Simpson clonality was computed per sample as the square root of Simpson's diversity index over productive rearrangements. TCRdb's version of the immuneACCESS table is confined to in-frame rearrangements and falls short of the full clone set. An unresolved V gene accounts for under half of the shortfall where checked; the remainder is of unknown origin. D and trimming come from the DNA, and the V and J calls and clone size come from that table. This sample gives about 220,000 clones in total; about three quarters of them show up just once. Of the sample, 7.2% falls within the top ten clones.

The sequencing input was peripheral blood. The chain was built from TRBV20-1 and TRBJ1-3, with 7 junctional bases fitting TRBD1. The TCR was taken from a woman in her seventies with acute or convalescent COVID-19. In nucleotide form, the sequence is TGCAGTGCTAGTTTGACAGGGAGGTACTCTGGAAACACCATATATTTT. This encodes CSASLTGRYSGNTIYF.